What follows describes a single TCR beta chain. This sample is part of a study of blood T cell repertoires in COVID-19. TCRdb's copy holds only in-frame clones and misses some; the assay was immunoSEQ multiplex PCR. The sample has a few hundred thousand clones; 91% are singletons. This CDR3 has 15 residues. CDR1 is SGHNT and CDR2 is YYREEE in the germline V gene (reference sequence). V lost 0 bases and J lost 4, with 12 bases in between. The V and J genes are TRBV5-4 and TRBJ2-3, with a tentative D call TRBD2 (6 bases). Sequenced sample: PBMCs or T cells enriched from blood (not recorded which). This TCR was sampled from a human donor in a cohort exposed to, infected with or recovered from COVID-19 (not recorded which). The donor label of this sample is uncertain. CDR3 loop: CASSLGGVVADTQYF. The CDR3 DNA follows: TGTGCCAGCAGCTTGGGGGGGGTAGTGGCAGATACGCAGTATTTT.